This entry is about one TCR beta chain. This clone has a single count. Its antigen is not yet known. No much larger clone exists at a distance of one base, and base qualities are not known. The CDR3 regions of human TCRbeta chains were subjected to immunosequencing. As for how the authors treated the data: TCRs in the repertoires were matched against a reference library of SARS-CoV-2-specific TCRs that had been generated with the MIRA antigen-specificity platform. Breadth was defined as the fraction of unique TCRs that were SARS-CoV-2-associated, and depth was defined as the fraction of total T cells that were SARS-CoV-2-associated. Each spike-specific TCR was assigned to its reactive spike region and to a CD4 or CD8 class using the MIRA data. Log10-transformed breadth and depth values were compared by one-way ANOVA with Sidak's multiple comparisons tests. Sourced from immuneACCESS, this table was stored by TCRdb with only in-frame sequences that have V and J called. A share of the clones is absent; for the studies checked, an unresolved V gene accounts for under half, and the remainder has no known explanation. V and J calls plus clone size are reproduced from that table; the DNA served to infer D and trimming. The sample data list some 100,000 clones, and approximately 90% of these were observed just once. Jointly, the top ten make up 1.3% of the sample.

The sample's time point label, decoded: baseline before first vaccination. Vaccinee samples came from UK trials COV001 and COV002, including a single-blind randomized controlled phase 2/3 trial of AZD1222 (ChAdOx1 nCoV-19) in healthy adults. For TCRbeta chain sequencing, PBMC samples were collected from trial participants at day 0 and at day 28 after the second dose. The data are from a study of T cell responses to AZD1222 COVID-19 vaccine (dated by TCRdb to about 2021). Background for the entire study: Because spike-specific TCR depth and breadth did not differ between the two schedules, AZD1222 recipients who got a second dose at roughly 4 weeks were pooled with those who got a second dose at roughly 12 weeks. A total of around 240 trial participants underwent TCR sequencing, of whom some 210 received two doses of AZD1222 and about 25 received two doses of the MenACWY control vaccine. Trial participants were enrolled by age into subgroups of 18-55, 56-69 and 70-plus years, and around 140, 26 and 57 TCR-sequenced participants, respectively, were included in these subgroups.

The CDR3 runs 21 amino acids, cysteine and phenylalanine included. The DNA shown is the 63-base CDR3, in frame from base 1. On the study overall, not on this receptor specifically: Reportedly, close to half of the unique spike-specific TCRs recognized epitopes lying outside the regions that are mutated in the B.1.351 and B.1.1.7 variants. In the small 56-69-year group, the increase in depth fell short of significance, most likely because of low power. Vaccine-associated CD4 TCRs spanned the whole spike protein, with dominant responses in regions 160-218 and 743-854. Participants were mostly white British and included more females than males, and it was suggested by the authors that clonal diversity may have been underestimated. Because no samples from the day 14 peak response were available, repertoires could be characterized only after the peak T cell response. A significant rise in spike-specific TCR breadth and depth was observed after two AZD1222 doses relative to day 0 and relative to MenACWY recipients. Conclusions about previously exposed vaccinees are limited, since just five or six AZD1222 recipients were seropositive for SARS-CoV-2 at baseline.

Specimen: peripheral blood, collected on day 0 of AZD1222 vaccination. This TCR was sampled from an adult in good health. The sequence links TRBV21-1 to TRBJ1-6. TRBV21-1 is described as a pseudogene. This receptor has the CDR3 CASSQERAGGAMKGENSPLHF. The nucleotide sequence reads TGTGCCAGCAGCCAAGAAAGGGCGGGGGGCGCGATGAAAGGTGAGAATTCACCCCTCCACTTT.